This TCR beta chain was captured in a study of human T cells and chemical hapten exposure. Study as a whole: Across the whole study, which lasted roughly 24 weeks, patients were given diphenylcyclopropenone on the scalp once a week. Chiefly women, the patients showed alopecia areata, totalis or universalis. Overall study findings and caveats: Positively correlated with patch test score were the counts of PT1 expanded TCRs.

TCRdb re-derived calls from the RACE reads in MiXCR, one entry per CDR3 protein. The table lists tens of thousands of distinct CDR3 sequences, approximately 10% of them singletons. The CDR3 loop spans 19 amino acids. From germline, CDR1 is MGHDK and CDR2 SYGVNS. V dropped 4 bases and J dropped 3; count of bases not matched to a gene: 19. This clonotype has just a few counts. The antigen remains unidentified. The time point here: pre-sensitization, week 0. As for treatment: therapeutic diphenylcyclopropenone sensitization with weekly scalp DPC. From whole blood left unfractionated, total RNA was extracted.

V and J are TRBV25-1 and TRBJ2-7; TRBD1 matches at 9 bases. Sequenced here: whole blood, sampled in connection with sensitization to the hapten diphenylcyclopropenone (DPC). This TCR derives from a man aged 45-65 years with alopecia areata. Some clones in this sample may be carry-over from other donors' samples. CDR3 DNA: TGTGCCAGCAGTGCGGGGGTACTGGGTACCGGGACAGGGTACTACGAGCAGTACTTC. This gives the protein CASSAGVLGTGTGYYEQYF.